The following is a TCR beta chain sequence with its context. Its antigen is currently unknown. Trimming took 0 bases from V and 2 from J; bases not matched to a gene: 11. Germline CDR1 is SGDLS and CDR2 is YYNGEE. CDR3 size: 19 residues. The source of the sample is a study of response to subunit inactivated influenza vaccine. Study-wide results and limits: That few new T cells are recruited by each seasonal influenza vaccination was the authors' suggestion.

In TCRdb, the RT-PCR reads were re-called with MiXCR into one record per CDR3 protein. This table holds about 780,000 distinct CDR3 sequences, approximately 18% found once. This chain connects TRBV9 to TRBJ2-2; 9 bases are a match to TRBD2. This receptor was identified in a man aged 50 to 59 who received an inactivated influenza vaccine. Sequencing was performed on PBMCs from blood, taken roughly 5 days after vaccination. The CDR3 loop is CASSVASLAGTFNTGELFF. CDR3 bases: TGTGCCAGCAGCGTAGCCAGCCTAGCGGGGACATTTAACACCGGGGAGCTGTTTTTT.